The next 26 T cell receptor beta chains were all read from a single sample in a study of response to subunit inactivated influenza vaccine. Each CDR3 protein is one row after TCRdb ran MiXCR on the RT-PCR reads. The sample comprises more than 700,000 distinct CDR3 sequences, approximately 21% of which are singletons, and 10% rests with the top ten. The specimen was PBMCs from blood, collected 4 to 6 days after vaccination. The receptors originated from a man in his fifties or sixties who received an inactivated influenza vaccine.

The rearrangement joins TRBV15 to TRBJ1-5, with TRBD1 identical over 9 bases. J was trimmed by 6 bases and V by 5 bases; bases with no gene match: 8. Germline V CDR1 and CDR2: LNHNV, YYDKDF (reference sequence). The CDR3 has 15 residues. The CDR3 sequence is CATSEDRGRSQPQHF. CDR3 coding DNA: TGTGCCACCAGCGAGGACAGGGGCCGATCTCAGCCCCAGCATTTT.

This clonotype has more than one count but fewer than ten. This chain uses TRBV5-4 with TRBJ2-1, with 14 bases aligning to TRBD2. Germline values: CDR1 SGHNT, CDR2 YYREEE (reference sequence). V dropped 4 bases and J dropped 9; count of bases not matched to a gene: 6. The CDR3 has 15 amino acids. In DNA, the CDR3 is TGTGCCAGCAGCCGGGGACTAGCGGGAGAGTTTGAGCAGTTCTTC. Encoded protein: CASSRGLAGEFEQFF. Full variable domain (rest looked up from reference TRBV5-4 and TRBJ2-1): ETGVTQSPTHLIKTRGQQVTLRCSSQSGHNTVSWYQQALGQGPQFIFQYYREEENGRGNFPPRFSGLQFPNYSSELNVNALELDDSALYLCASSRGLAGEFEQFFGPGTRLTVL.

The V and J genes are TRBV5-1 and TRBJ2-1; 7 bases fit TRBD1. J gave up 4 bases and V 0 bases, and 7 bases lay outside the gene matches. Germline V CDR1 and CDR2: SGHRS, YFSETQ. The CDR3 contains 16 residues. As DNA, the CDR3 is TGCGCCAGCAGCTTGGGACAGGGCCTTGGGTACAATGAGCAGTTCTTC. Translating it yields CASSLGQGLGYNEQFF.

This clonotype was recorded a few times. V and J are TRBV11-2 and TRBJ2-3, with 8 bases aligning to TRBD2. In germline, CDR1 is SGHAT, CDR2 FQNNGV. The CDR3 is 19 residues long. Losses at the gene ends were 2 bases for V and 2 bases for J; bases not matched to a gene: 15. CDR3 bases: TGTGCCAGCAGCTTAATGGCTTTGCGGGGGGCCGGCGACACAGATACGCAGTATTTT. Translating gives CASSLMALRGAGDTDTQYF. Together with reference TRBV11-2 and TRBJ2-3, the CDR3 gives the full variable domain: EAGVAQSPRYKIIEKRQSVAFWCNPISGHATLYWYQQILGQGPKLLIQFQNNGVVDDSQLPKDRFSAERLKGVDSTLKIQPAKLEDSAVYLCASSLMALRGAGDTDTQYFGPGTRLTVL.

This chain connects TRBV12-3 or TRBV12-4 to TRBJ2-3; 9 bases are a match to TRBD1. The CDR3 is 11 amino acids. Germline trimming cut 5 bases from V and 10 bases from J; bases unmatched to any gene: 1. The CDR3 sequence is CASSDRGAQYF. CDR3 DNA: TGTGCCAGCAGTGACAGGGGGGCGCAGTATTTT.

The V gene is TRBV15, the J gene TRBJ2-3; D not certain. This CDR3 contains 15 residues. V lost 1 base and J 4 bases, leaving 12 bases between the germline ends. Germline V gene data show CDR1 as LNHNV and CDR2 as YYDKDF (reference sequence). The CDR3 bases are TGTGCCACCAGCAGAGCCCCAGAACCCGCAGATACGCAGTATTTT. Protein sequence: CATSRAPEPADTQYF.

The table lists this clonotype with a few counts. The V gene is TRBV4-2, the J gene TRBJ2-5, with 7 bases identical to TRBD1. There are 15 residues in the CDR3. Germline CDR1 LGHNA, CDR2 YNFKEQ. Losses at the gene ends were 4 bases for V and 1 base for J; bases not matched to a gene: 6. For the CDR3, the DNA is TGTGCCAGCAGCCGAACCGGGACAGTCCAAGAGACCCAGTACTTC. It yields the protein CASSRTGTVQETQYF.

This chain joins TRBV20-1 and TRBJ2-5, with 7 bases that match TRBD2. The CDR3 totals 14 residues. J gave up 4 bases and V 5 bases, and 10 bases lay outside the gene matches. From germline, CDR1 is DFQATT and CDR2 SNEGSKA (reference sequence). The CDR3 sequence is CSARKAGQRETQYF. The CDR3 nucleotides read TGCAGTGCTCGTAAAGCGGGGCAGCGAGAGACCCAGTACTTC.

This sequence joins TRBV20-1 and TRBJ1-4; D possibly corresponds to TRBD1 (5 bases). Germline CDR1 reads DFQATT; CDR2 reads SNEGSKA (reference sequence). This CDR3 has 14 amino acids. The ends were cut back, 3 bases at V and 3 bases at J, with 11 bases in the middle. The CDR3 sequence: CSASPGGANEKLFF. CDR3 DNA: TGCAGTGCTAGTCCGGGGGGAGCTAATGAAAAACTGTTTTTT.

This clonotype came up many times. In DNA form, the CDR3 reads TGCGCCAGCAGCATCGGCCGGGACTACCATCATACGCAGTATTTT. Its protein is CASSIGRDYHHTQYF. The V and J genes are TRBV5-1 and TRBJ2-3; 7 bases line up with TRBD2. CDR3 length: 15 amino acids. Looked up from germline, CDR1 is SGHRS and CDR2 is YFSETQ. The J segment lost 7 bases and the V segment lost 4 bases, leaving 12 bases of the junction unmatched.

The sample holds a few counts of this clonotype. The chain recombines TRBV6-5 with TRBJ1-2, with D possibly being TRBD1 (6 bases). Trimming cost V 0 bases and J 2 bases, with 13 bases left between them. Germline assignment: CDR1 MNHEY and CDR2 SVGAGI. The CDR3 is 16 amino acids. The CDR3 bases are TGTGCCAGCAGTTACTCGGCAGGGGTGGTGAACTATGGCTACACCTTC. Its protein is CASSYSAGVVNYGYTF.

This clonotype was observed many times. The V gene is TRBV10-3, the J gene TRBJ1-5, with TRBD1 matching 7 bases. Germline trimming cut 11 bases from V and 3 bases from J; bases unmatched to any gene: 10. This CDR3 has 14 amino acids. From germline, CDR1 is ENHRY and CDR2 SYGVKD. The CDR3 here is CASPRGQYNQPQHF. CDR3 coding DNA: TGTGCCTCCCCCCGGGGACAGTACAATCAGCCCCAGCATTTT.

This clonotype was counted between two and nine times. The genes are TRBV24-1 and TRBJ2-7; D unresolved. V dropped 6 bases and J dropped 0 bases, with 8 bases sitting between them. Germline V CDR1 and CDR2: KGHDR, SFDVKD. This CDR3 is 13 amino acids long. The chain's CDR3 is CATSPRSSYEQYF. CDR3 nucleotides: TGTGCCACCAGTCCCAGGAGCTCCTACGAGCAGTACTTC.

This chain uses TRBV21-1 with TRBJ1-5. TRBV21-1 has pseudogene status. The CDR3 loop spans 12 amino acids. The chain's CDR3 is CASSKESQPQHF. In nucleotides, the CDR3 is TGTGCCAGCAGCAAAGAATCTCAGCCCCAGCATTTT.

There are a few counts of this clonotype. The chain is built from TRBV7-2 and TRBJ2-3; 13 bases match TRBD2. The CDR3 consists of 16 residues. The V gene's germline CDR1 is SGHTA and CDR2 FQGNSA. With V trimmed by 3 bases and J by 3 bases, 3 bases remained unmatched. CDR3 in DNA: TGTGCCAGCAGCTTTCGGACTAGCGGGAGAACAGATACGCAGTATTTT. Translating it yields CASSFRTSGRTDTQYF.

The CDR3 nucleotides read TGTGCCAGCAGCTTAGGAGGGAGTAGGGACGAGCAGTACTTC. It specifies CASSLGGSRDEQYF. The J gene is TRBJ2-7, the V gene TRBV7-6, with D possibly TRBD2 on 5 matching bases. Germline V CDR1 and CDR2: SGHVS, FNYEAQ. The CDR3 totals 14 residues. V was pared by 1 base and J by 5 bases, with 12 bases between.

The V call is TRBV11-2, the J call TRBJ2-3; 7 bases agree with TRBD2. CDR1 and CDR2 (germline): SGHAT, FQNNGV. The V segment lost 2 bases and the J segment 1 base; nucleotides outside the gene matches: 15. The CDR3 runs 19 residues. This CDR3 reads CASSLIFSSRTRRTDTQYF. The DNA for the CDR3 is TGTGCCAGCAGCTTAATCTTCAGTTCTCGGACTAGACGCACAGATACGCAGTATTTT.

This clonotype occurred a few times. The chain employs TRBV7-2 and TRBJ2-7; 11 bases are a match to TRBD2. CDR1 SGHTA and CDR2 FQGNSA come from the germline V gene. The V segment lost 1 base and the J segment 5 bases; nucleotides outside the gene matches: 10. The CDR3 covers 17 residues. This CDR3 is CASSLGLAGGQGNEQYF. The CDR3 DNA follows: TGTGCCAGCAGCTTAGGGTTAGCGGGAGGGCAAGGGAACGAGCAGTACTTC. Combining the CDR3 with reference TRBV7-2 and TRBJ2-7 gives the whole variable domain GAGVSQSPSNKVTEKGKDVELRCDPISGHTALYWYRQSLGQGLEFLIYFQGNSAPDKSGLPSDRFSAERTGGSVSTLTIQRTQQEDSAVYLCASSLGLAGGQGNEQYFGPGTRLTVT.

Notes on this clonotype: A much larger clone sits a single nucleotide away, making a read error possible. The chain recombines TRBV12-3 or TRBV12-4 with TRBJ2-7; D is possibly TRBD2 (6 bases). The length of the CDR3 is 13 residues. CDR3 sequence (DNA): TGTGCCAACAGTTTATCTCGGGACTCAAAGCAGTACTTC. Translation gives CANSLSRDSKQYF.

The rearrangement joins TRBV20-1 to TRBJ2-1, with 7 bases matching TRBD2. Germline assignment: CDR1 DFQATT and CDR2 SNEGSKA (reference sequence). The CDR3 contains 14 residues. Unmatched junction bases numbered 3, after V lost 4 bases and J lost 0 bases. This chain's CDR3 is CSAMRGTSYNEQFF. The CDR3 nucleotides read TGCAGTGCTATGCGGGGGACCTCCTACAATGAGCAGTTCTTC.

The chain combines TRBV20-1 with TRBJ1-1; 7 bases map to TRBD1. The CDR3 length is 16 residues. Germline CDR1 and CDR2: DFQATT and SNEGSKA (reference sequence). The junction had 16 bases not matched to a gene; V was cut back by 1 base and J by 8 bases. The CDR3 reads CSARGRGTATIREAFF. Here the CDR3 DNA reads TGCAGTGCTAGAGGAAGGGGGACAGCAACGATCAGGGAAGCTTTCTTT.

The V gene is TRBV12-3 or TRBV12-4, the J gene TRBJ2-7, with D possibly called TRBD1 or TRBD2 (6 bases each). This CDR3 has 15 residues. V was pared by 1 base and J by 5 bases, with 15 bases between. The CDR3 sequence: CASSLDRGALNEQYF. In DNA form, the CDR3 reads TGTGCCAGCAGTTTAGATAGGGGGGCCCTGAACGAGCAGTACTTC.

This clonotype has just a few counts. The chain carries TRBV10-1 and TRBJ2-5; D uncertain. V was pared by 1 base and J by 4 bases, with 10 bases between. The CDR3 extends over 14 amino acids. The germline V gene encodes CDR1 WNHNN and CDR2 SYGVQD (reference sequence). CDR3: CASSEFRSSETQYF. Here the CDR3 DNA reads TGCGCCAGCAGTGAGTTTCGCAGCTCAGAGACCCAGTACTTC.

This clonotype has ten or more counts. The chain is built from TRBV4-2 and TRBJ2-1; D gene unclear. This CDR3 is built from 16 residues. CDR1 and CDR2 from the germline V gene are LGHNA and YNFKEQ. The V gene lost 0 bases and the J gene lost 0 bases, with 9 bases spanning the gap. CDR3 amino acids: CASSQDPGGSYNEQFF. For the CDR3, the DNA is TGTGCCAGCAGCCAAGATCCGGGCGGCTCCTACAATGAGCAGTTCTTC.

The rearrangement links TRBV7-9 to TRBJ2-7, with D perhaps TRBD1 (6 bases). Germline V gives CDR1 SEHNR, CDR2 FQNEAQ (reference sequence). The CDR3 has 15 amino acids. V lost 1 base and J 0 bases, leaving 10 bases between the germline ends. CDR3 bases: TGTGCCAGCAGCTTAGGGGCGGACAGCTCCTACGAGCAGTACTTC. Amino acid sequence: CASSLGADSSYEQYF.

The CDR3 region has the DNA TGTGCCAGGGGTACTGCGTCCTACGAGCAGTACTTC. Its translation is CARGTASYEQYF. V usage is TRBV15 and J usage is TRBJ2-7; D call uncertain. This CDR3 has 12 amino acids. Germline V gene data show CDR1 as LNHNV and CDR2 as YYDKDF (reference sequence). Trimming left V 10 bases short and J 1 base short, with 11 bases between.